Listed below are T cell receptor beta chains from one sample, sequenced in a study of cytomegalovirus exposure and HLA in healthy donors. Sequenced by immunoSEQ multiplex PCR; TCRdb stores in-frame clones only, minus some. Of approximately 140,000 clones detected, approximately 80% appear once; the ten largest clones hold roughly 1.2%. Sequencing was carried out using PBMCs. These receptor sequences come from a male donor in good health and CMV-seropositive. Each CDR3 is given with its conserved first and last residue. The order of the fields is D gene, V gene, clone size, J gene, CDR3 DNA, CDR3 protein. D genes are given only for firm matches. Clone size is not always given. Where it is, it says once, few, many or a class for expanded clones.

D gene: TRBD1
V gene: TRBV2
clone size: .
J gene: TRBJ1-2
CDR3 DNA: TGTGCCAGCAGCGGACCCGGGACAGCCTATGGCTACACCTTC
CDR3 protein: CASSGPGTAYGYTF

D gene: TRBD1
V gene: TRBV19
clone size: few
J gene: TRBJ1-2
CDR3 DNA: TGTGCCAGTAGTATCAGGGGGCTTGAGGATGGCTACACCTTC
CDR3 protein: CASSIRGLEDGYTF

D gene: TRBD2
V gene: TRBV9
clone size: .
J gene: TRBJ2-2
CDR3 DNA: TGTGCCAGCAGCGATATAGCGGGGGGCAACACCGGGGAGCTGTTTTTT
CDR3 protein: CASSDIAGGNTGELFF

D gene: .
V gene: TRBV6-5
clone size: .
J gene: TRBJ1-5
CDR3 DNA: TGTGCCAGCAGTTACACGAGGACACCCAATCAGCCCCAGCATTTT
CDR3 protein: CASSYTRTPNQPQHF

D gene: TRBD2
V gene: TRBV6-4
clone size: .
J gene: TRBJ2-1
CDR3 DNA: TGTGCCAGCAGCCCCACTAGCGGGGGGGCCAATGAGCAGTTCTTC
CDR3 protein: CASSPTSGGANEQFF

D gene: .
V gene: TRBV6-6
clone size: .
J gene: TRBJ1-6
CDR3 DNA: TGTGCCAGCAGTTACACAGGGTCGGAGAATTCACCCCTCCACTTT
CDR3 protein: CASSYTGSENSPLHF

D gene: .
V gene: TRBV5-1
clone size: .
J gene: TRBJ2-7
CDR3 DNA: TGCGCCAGCAGCTTGGGACAGGTCTACGAGCAGTACTTC
CDR3 protein: CASSLGQVYEQYF

D gene: .
V gene: TRBV5-5
clone size: .
J gene: TRBJ2-3
CDR3 DNA: TGTGCCAGCAGCTTGGAGGGAGCCACAGATACGCAGTATTTT
CDR3 protein: CASSLEGATDTQYF

D gene: .
V gene: TRBV19
clone size: once
J gene: TRBJ1-4
CDR3 DNA: TGTGCCTCCCAACGGGGACAAGGTATTGAAAAACTGTTTTTT
CDR3 protein: CASQRGQGIEKLFF

D gene: TRBD2
V gene: TRBV7-9
clone size: once
J gene: TRBJ2-7
CDR3 DNA: TGTGCCAGCAGCTTAGCGGGAGGGGCAGGGACTACCTACGAGCAGTACTTC
CDR3 protein: CASSLAGGAGTTYEQYF

D gene: .
V gene: TRBV2
clone size: .
J gene: TRBJ2-5
CDR3 DNA: TGTGCCAGCAGTTTTGTTTTGACTATAAGGTACCAAGAGACCCAGTACTTC
CDR3 protein: CASSFVLTIRYQETQYF

D gene: TRBD2
V gene: TRBV19
clone size: .
J gene: TRBJ2-1
CDR3 DNA: TGTGCCAGTAGTGTAGCGGGGGGGACATACAATGAGCAGTTCTTC
CDR3 protein: CASSVAGGTYNEQFF

D gene: TRBD1
V gene: TRBV2
clone size: .
J gene: TRBJ2-6
CDR3 DNA: TGTGCCAGCAGTGAATGGGACAGTATCTCTGGGGCCAACGTCCTGACTTTC
CDR3 protein: CASSEWDSISGANVLTF

D gene: .
V gene: TRBV10-3
clone size: .
J gene: TRBJ1-2
CDR3 DNA: TGTGCCATCAGTAGCCAACCGAGACCCGAATTCGACTATGGGGGCTACACCTTC
CDR3 protein: CAISSQPRPEFDYGGYTF

D gene: TRBD1
V gene: TRBV6-4
clone size: .
J gene: TRBJ1-2
CDR3 DNA: TGTGCCAGCAGTATGACAGGGGGCGACTATGGCTACACCTTC
CDR3 protein: CASSMTGGDYGYTF

D gene: TRBD2
V gene: TRBV7-9
clone size: once
J gene: TRBJ2-1
CDR3 DNA: TGTGCCAGCAGCCCCAAATCCCGGACTAGCGGGGCGACCAATGAGCAGTTCTTC
CDR3 protein: CASSPKSRTSGATNEQFF

D gene: .
V gene: TRBV29-1
clone size: .
J gene: TRBJ2-5
CDR3 DNA: TGCAGCGTCCTGGGGGCGGAGACCCAGTACTTC
CDR3 protein: CSVLGAETQYF

D gene: TRBD1
V gene: TRBV7-9
clone size: .
J gene: TRBJ1-2
CDR3 DNA: TGTGCCACCGCCTCCCTAGGGACCCTTGGACAGGGCGGGAACTATGGCTACACCTTC
CDR3 protein: CATASLGTLGQGGNYGYTF

D gene: TRBD1
V gene: TRBV19
clone size: .
J gene: TRBJ2-7
CDR3 DNA: TGTGCCAGTAGTATAGGCGGGACAGGGGGCAACGAGCAGTACTTC
CDR3 protein: CASSIGGTGGNEQYF

D gene: .
V gene: TRBV14
clone size: .
J gene: TRBJ2-5
CDR3 DNA: TGTGCCAGCAGCCAAGTGAAAGGGCGCGGGGAGACCCAGTACTTC
CDR3 protein: CASSQVKGRGETQYF

D gene: TRBD1
V gene: TRBV15
clone size: .
J gene: TRBJ1-6
CDR3 DNA: TGTGCCACCAAGAGCCCCGGGACAGATAATTCACCCCTCCACTTT
CDR3 protein: CATKSPGTDNSPLHF

D gene: TRBD1
V gene: TRBV6-5
clone size: .
J gene: TRBJ2-5
CDR3 DNA: TGTGCCAGCAGTTATCGGACAGGGGAAGAGACCCAGTACTTC
CDR3 protein: CASSYRTGEETQYF

D gene: .
V gene: TRBV13
clone size: .
J gene: TRBJ1-1
CDR3 DNA: TGTGCCAGCAGCTTAGAACGGGGGAACACTGAAGCTTTCTTT
CDR3 protein: CASSLERGNTEAFF

D gene: .
V gene: TRBV21-1
clone size: few
J gene: TRBJ1-2
CDR3 DNA: TGTGCCAGCAGCAAAGGGACAGAGATTAACTATGGCTACACCTTC
CDR3 protein: CASSKGTEINYGYTF

D gene: .
V gene: TRBV4-1
clone size: .
J gene: TRBJ2-7
CDR3 DNA: TGCGCCAGCAGAGCACCTGGCAGGGGTACATACGAGCAGTACTTC
CDR3 protein: CASRAPGRGTYEQYF

D gene: TRBD2
V gene: TRBV7-9
clone size: .
J gene: TRBJ2-7
CDR3 DNA: TGTGCCAGCAGCCTAGCGGGAGGCTACGAGCAGTACTTC
CDR3 protein: CASSLAGGYEQYF